This T cell receptor beta chain appears in the sequencing data of a study of blood T cell repertoires in COVID-19. Only in-frame clones appear in the TCRdb table, and some are missing; sequencing was by immunoSEQ multiplex PCR. The sample comprises 150,000 to 200,000 clones, roughly 82% of which are singletons, and about 10% rests with the top ten. All enrollees were about 18 to 90 years old and from about 24 US areas. Categorization into cohorts depended on clinical history that participants reported. V was trimmed by 5 bases and J by 2 bases, leaving 12 bases between them. This CDR3 spans 14 amino acids. Germline CDR1 is SEHNR and CDR2 is FQNEAQ (reference sequence).

The TCR was taken from a man in his forties who had recovered from COVID-19. This rearrangement joins TRBV7-9 to TRBJ1-1; possible D gene TRBD1, 6 bases. Material: PBMCs or T cells enriched from blood (not recorded which). CDR3 DNA sequence: TGTGCCAGCAGCCAAGGGACAAGTAACACTGAAGCTTTCTTT. This encodes CASSQGTSNTEAFF.